This TCR beta chain was observed in a study of T cell clusters in autoimmune cytopenias. TRB amplification used around 260 ng of peripheral blood genomic DNA. Multiplex touch-down PCR amplified TRB using TRB-A and TRB-B pools in one tube. TCRdb reprocessed the multiplex PCR reads and reports one entry per CDR3 protein, with no DNA. Seen in this sample are approximately 10,000 distinct CDR3 sequences; the ten most common clones hold roughly a tenth. Germline V gene lookup returns CDR1 SGHTA and CDR2 FQGNSA. The CDR3 has 14 residues. J is TRBJ2-3 and V is TRBV7-2. The origin of this receptor is a human donor with an autoimmune cytopenia or autoimmune hepatitis (not recorded which). Sequencing input: peripheral blood. This CDR3 is CASSIEIASGTQYF.